The 10 T cell receptor beta chains listed next were all sequenced from one sample in a study of shared clonotypes between healthy human individuals. Profiled with immunoSEQ multiplex PCR; TCRdb holds only in-frame clones, not every one. This table has approximately 2.1 million clones, 85% to 95% appearing once. The sample taken for sequencing was naive CD4+ T cells from PBMCs. This sample's subset: CD45RA+ positively selected. These receptors all stem from a man aged 18 to 35 in good health. Some clones in this sample may be carry-over from other donors' samples.

The CDR3 DNA sequence: TGTGCCACGGGGGGGCTTAGGGGCTATGGCTACACCTTC. It encodes CATGGLRGYGYTF. The V gene is TRBV28, the J gene TRBJ1-2, with D tentatively TRBD1 (6 bases). The CDR3 loop spans 13 amino acids. Trimming took off 10 bases at V and 4 bases at J, with 16 bases between the two ends. CDR1 and CDR2 (germline): MDHEN, SYDVKM.

This sequence joins TRBV5-1 and TRBJ2-3; TRBD1 is a possible D gene (8 bases). V lost 3 bases and J lost 0, with 14 bases in between. This CDR3 contains 16 residues. Germline lookup yields CDR1 SGHRS and CDR2 YFSETQ. The CDR3 bases are TGCGCCAGCAGCTCCACAGGGGGGGCCAGCACAGATACGCAGTATTTT. This translates into CASSSTGGASTDTQYF.

The V and J genes are TRBV18 and TRBJ2-3; TRBD2 matches 11 bases. The CDR3 is 16 amino acids. In germline, CDR1 is KGHSH, CDR2 LQKENI. The J segment lost 3 bases and the V segment lost 2 bases, leaving 4 bases of the junction unmatched. The CDR3 loop is CASSPTSGSSTDTQYF. The CDR3 DNA follows: TGTGCCAGCTCACCAACTAGCGGGAGTTCTACAGATACGCAGTATTTT. Full variable domain (missing parts from reference TRBV18 and TRBJ2-3): NAGVMQNPRHLVRRRGQEARLRCSPMKGHSHVYWYRQLPEEGLKFMVYLQKENIIDESGMPKERFSAEFPKEGPSILRIQQVVRGDSAAYFCASSPTSGSSTDTQYFGPGTRLTVL.

This rearrangement joins TRBV19 to TRBJ2-2; 11 nucleotides agree with TRBD1. Germline V gene lookup returns CDR1 LNHDA and CDR2 SQIVND (reference sequence). V was pared by 3 bases and J by 3 bases, with 18 bases of the junction left unmatched. The CDR3 spans 21 residues. The CDR3 reads CASSMGSVWTGGDLDTGELFF. The CDR3, as DNA: TGTGCCAGTAGTATGGGCTCGGTTTGGACAGGGGGCGATTTGGACACCGGGGAGCTGTTTTTT.

V and J are TRBV5-4 and TRBJ2-1, with D maybe TRBD2 (6 bases). CDR1 and CDR2 from the germline V gene are SGHNT and YYREEE (reference sequence). The CDR3 length is 13 residues. The V end lost 4 bases, the J end lost 9 bases, and 14 bases lay between the germline ends. CDR3 loop: CASSPERRGEQFF. CDR3 sequence (DNA): TGTGCCAGCAGCCCGGAGCGGAGGGGTGAGCAGTTCTTC.

This clone was seen a handful of times. Distinct nucleotide sequences in the sample also encode this CDR3. The CDR3 sequence is CASSLGGLAGSDTQYF. The CDR3 DNA is TGCGCCAGCAGCTTGGGCGGACTAGCGGGCTCGGATACGCAGTATTTT. The chain joins TRBV5-1 to TRBJ2-3; 11 nucleotides agree with TRBD2. The V gene's germline CDR1 is SGHRS and CDR2 YFSETQ. The CDR3 has 16 amino acids. The V and J ends lost 0 bases and 6 bases, in that order; junction bases with no gene match: 6.

This chain links TRBV7-2 with TRBJ2-3; D is possibly TRBD1 (6 bases). The CDR3 is 14 amino acids. Germline V gives CDR1 SGHTA, CDR2 FQGNSA. With 5 bases removed from V and 4 bases from J, the gap between germline ends came to 13 bases. The DNA of the CDR3 is TGTGCCAGCAGCCGCGGACAGTTCGCAGATACGCAGTATTTT. Its protein product is CASSRGQFADTQYF. Variable domain in full (rest from reference TRBV7-2 and TRBJ2-3): GAGVSQSPSNKVTEKGKDVELRCDPISGHTALYWYRQSLGQGLEFLIYFQGNSAPDKSGLPSDRFSAERTGGSVSTLTIQRTQQEDSAVYLCASSRGQFADTQYFGPGTRLTVL.

This clone showed up just once. The CDR3 DNA sequence: TGTGCCAGCAGTCCGTCGGACAGAGATAACACTGAAGCTTTCTTT. Amino acids: CASSPSDRDNTEAFF. The chain carries TRBV28 and TRBJ1-1; TRBD1 might be the D (6 bases). CDR1 MDHEN and CDR2 SYDVKM come from the germline V gene. V was cut by 5 bases and J by 2 bases, with 15 bases left in between. The CDR3 spans 15 residues. Full variable domain (remainder filled in from reference TRBV28 and TRBJ1-1): DVKVTQSSRYLVKRTGEKVFLECVQDMDHENMFWYRQDPGLGLRLIYFSYDVKMKEKGDIPEGYSVSREKKERFSLILESASTNQTSMYLCASSPSDRDNTEAFFGQGTRLTVV.

For this clone: Within the sample, other DNA sequences also encode this same CDR3. The chain joins TRBV9 to TRBJ2-6; D is uncertain. Germline CDR1 SGDLS, CDR2 YYNGEE. Deletions cut 5 bases from V and 0 bases from J, with 3 bases between. CDR3 length: 13 amino acids. The CDR3 is CASRSSGANVLTF. CDR3 sequence (DNA): TGTGCCAGCAGAAGCTCTGGGGCCAACGTCCTGACTTTC.

This chain links TRBV5-4 with TRBJ2-2; perhaps D is TRBD1 or TRBD2 (7 bases each). The V gene lost 4 bases and the J gene lost 3 bases, with 13 bases spanning the gap. This CDR3 spans 15 amino acids. Germline V lookup: CDR1 SGHNT, CDR2 YYREEE (reference sequence). The CDR3 sequence: CASSPTGRDTGELFF. CDR3 DNA: TGTGCCAGCAGCCCGACAGGGAGGGACACCGGGGAGCTGTTTTTT.